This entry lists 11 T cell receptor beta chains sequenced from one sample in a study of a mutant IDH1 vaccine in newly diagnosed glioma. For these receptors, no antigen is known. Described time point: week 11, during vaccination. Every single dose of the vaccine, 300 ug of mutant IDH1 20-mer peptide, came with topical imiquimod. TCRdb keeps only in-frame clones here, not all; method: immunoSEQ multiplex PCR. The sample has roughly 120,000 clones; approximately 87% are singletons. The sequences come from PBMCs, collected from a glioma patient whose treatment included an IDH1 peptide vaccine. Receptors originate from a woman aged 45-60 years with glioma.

As DNA, the CDR3 is TGCGCCAGCAGCCCGAGACAGGGTACCCAGTTCTTC. Translation: CASSPRQGTQFF. The rearrangement links TRBV5-1 to TRBJ2-1; TRBD1 aligns across 7 bases. This CDR3 has 12 residues. Germline values: CDR1 SGHRS, CDR2 YFSETQ. With V trimmed by 4 bases and J by 13 bases, 8 bases remained unmatched.

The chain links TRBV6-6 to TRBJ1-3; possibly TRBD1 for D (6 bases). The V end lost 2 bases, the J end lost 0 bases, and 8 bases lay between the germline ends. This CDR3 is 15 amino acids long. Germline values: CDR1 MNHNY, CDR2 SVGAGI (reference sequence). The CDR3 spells CASSYLQGSGNTIYF. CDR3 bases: TGTGCCAGCAGTTACCTACAGGGCTCTGGAAACACCATATATTTT.

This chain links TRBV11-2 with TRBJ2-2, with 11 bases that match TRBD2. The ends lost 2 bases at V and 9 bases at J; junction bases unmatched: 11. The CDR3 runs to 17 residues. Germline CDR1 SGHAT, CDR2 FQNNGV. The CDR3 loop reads CASSLSRTSGLRRELFF. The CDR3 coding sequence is TGTGCCAGCAGCTTATCGCGGACTAGCGGGCTCCGGAGGGAGCTGTTTTTT. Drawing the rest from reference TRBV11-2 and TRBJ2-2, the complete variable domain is EAGVAQSPRYKIIEKRQSVAFWCNPISGHATLYWYQQILGQGPKLLIQFQNNGVVDDSQLPKDRFSAERLKGVDSTLKIQPAKLEDSAVYLCASSLSRTSGLRRELFFGEGSRLTVL.

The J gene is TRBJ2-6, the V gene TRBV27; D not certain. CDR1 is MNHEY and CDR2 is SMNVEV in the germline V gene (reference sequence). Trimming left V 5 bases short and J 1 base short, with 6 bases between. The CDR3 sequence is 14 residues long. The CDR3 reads CASSTRSGANVLTF. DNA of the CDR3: TGTGCCAGCAGTACGAGGTCTGGGGCCAACGTCCTGACTTTC.

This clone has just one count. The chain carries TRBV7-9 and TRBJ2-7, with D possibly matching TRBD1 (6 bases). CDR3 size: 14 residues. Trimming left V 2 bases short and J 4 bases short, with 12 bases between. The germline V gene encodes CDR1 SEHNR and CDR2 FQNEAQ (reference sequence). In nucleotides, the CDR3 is TGTGCCAGCAGCTTACCGGGACATACTTACGAGCAGTACTTC. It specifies CASSLPGHTYEQYF. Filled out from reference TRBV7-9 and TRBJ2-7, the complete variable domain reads DTGVSQNPRHKITKRGQNVTFRCDPISEHNRLYWYRQTLGQGPEFLTYFQNEAQLEKSRLLSDRFSAERPKGSFSTLEIQRTEQGDSAMYLCASSLPGHTYEQYFGPGTRLTVT.

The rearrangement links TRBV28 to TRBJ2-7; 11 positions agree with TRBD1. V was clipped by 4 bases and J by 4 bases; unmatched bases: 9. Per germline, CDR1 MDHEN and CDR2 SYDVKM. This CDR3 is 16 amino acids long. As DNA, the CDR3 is TGTGCCAGCAGTTCTCTCGGGGACAGGGGGAGGTACGAGCAGTACTTC. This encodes CASSSLGDRGRYEQYF. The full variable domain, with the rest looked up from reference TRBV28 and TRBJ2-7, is DVKVTQSSRYLVKRTGEKVFLECVQDMDHENMFWYRQDPGLGLRLIYFSYDVKMKEKGDIPEGYSVSREKKERFSLILESASTNQTSMYLCASSSLGDRGRYEQYFGPGTRLTVT.

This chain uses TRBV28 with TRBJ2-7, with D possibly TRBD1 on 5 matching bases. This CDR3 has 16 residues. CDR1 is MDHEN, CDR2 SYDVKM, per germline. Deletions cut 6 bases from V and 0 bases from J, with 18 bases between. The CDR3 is CASSPGAGKYSYEQYF. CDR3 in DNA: TGTGCCAGCAGCCCCGGCGCAGGGAAATACTCCTACGAGCAGTACTTC.

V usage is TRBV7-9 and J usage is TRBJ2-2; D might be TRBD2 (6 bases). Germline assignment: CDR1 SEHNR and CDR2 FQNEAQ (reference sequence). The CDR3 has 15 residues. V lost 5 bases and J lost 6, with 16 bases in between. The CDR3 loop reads CASSPGTLRAGELFF. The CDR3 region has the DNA TGTGCCAGCAGCCCCGGGACTCTGAGGGCCGGGGAGCTGTTTTTT.

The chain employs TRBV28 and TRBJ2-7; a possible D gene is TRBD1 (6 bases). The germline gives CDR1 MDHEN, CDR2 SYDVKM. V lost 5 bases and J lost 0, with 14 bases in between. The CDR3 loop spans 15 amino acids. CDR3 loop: CASSLYRDRSYEQYF. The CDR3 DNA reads TGTGCCAGCAGTCTGTACAGGGATCGCTCCTACGAGCAGTACTTC.

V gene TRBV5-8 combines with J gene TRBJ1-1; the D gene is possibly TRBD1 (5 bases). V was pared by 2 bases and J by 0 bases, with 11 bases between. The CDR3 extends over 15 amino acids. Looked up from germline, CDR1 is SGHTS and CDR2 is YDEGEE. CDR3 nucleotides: TGTGCCAGCAGCTTAGGTAGGGGAATGAACACTGAAGCTTTCTTT. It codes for CASSLGRGMNTEAFF.

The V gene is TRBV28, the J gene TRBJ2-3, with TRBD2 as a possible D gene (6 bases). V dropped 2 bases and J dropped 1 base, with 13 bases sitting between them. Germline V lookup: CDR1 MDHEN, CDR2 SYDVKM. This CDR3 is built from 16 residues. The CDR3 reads CASSLPRGGGTDTQYF. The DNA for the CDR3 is TGTGCCAGCAGTTTACCCCGGGGCGGGGGCACAGATACGCAGTATTTT.